The next 10 T cell receptor beta chains were all read from a single sample in a study of shared clonotypes between healthy human individuals. Profiled with immunoSEQ multiplex PCR; TCRdb holds only in-frame clones, not every one. The sample lists some 2,100,000 clones, under 97% occurring once. Sample: naive CD4+ T cells sorted from blood. The subset denotes: CD45RA+ positively selected. These receptors were obtained from a man between 18 and 35 years old in good health.

J is TRBJ1-2 and V is TRBV28; maybe TRBD1 (5 bases). The CDR3 spans 15 residues. Germline assignment: CDR1 MDHEN and CDR2 SYDVKM. The V gene lost 6 bases and the J gene lost 4 bases, with 18 bases spanning the gap. CDR3 DNA: TGTGCCAGCAGGGGGATTCGTCAGGGTCCCTATGGCTACACCTTC. Translated, it gives CASRGIRQGPYGYTF.

In regard to this clone: This same CDR3 is encoded by further DNA sequences in the sample. The rearrangement links TRBV19 to TRBJ1-2; D is undetermined. This CDR3 contains 13 residues. Trimming removed 3 bases at V and 3 bases at J, with 8 bases between. CDR1 and CDR2 (germline): LNHDA, SQIVND (reference sequence). CDR3 sequence (DNA): TGTGCCAGTAGTATTCCCGGGGACTATGGCTACACCTTC. Translated, it gives CASSIPGDYGYTF. Full variable domain (outside the CDR3, taken from reference TRBV19 and TRBJ1-2): DGGITQSPKYLFRKEGQNVTLSCEQNLNHDAMYWYRQDPGQGLRLIYYSQIVNDFQKGDIAEGYSVSREKKESFPLTVTSAQKNPTAFYLCASSIPGDYGYTFGSGTRLTVV.

J is TRBJ2-7 and V is TRBV18, with a possible D match to TRBD1 (5 bases). The CDR3 is 15 amino acids. Germline-derived CDR1 and CDR2 are KGHSH and LQKENI. V dropped 5 bases and J dropped 3 bases, with 17 bases sitting between them. CDR3 in amino acids: CASSKVFMGRYEQYF. CDR3 bases: TGTGCCAGCTCAAAAGTCTTTATGGGGCGCTACGAGCAGTACTTC.

This sequence joins TRBV6-5 and TRBJ2-7; the D is unclear. There are 14 residues in the CDR3. With 2 bases removed from V and 2 bases from J, the gap between germline ends came to 10 bases. The germline V gene has CDR1 MNHEY and CDR2 SVGAGI. Written as DNA, the CDR3 is TGTGCCAGCAGTTACGAATGGAAGCCCTACGAGCAGTACTTC. This sequence encodes CASSYEWKPYEQYF.

This chain joins TRBV10-3 and TRBJ2-3; no definite D call. CDR3 length equals 13 residues. The V and J ends lost 7 bases and 0 bases respectively, with 8 bases between them. The germline V gene has CDR1 ENHRY and CDR2 SYGVKD. In nucleotides, the CDR3 is TGTGCCATCACCTCGGTTAGCACAGATACGCAGTATTTT. Its translation: CAITSVSTDTQYF.

The CDR3 bases are TGTGCCAGCAGTCCCGTACTCCCCGGGGAGCTGTTTTTT. Protein product: CASSPVLPGELFF. V is TRBV28 and J is TRBJ2-2; D gene uncertain. This CDR3 contains 13 residues. V was cut by 5 bases and J by 6 bases, with 10 bases left in between. Per the germline V gene, CDR1 is MDHEN and CDR2 is SYDVKM.

V gene TRBV5-1 combines with J gene TRBJ1-1, with a weak D call TRBD1 (6 bases). CDR1 is SGHRS, CDR2 YFSETQ, per germline. V dropped 2 bases and J dropped 5 bases, with 16 bases sitting between them. This CDR3 spans 15 amino acids. Written as DNA, the CDR3 is TGCGCCAGCAGCTTAGAGGGGGGCATGCGGACTGAAGCTTTCTTT. Its translation is CASSLEGGMRTEAFF.

To note about this clone: Distinct nucleotide sequences in the sample also encode this CDR3. The chain couples TRBV2 to TRBJ2-5, with 10 bases lining up with TRBD2. V dropped 2 bases and J dropped 4; count of bases not matched to a gene: 1. CDR3 length: 14 residues. The germline gives CDR1 SNHLY, CDR2 FYNNEI. The CDR3 spells CASSERLAGETQYF. CDR3 nucleotides: TGTGCCAGCAGTGAACGACTAGCGGGAGAGACCCAGTACTTC.

CDR3 sequence: CASSFSSGGEETQYF. The CDR3 DNA follows: TGTGCCAGCAGTTTCTCTAGCGGGGGGGAAGAGACCCAGTACTTC. J is TRBJ2-5 and V is TRBV28, with 12 bases identical to TRBD2. The CDR3 length is 15 residues. Germline CDR1 is MDHEN and CDR2 is SYDVKM. The junction had 2 bases not matched to a gene; V was cut back by 3 bases and J by 3 bases.

The chain is built from TRBV28 and TRBJ2-5, with 8 bases aligning to TRBD1. This CDR3 is 13 amino acids long. Germline loops: CDR1 MDHEN, CDR2 SYDVKM. J lost 4 bases, V lost 6 bases, and 4 bases had no gene match. Here the CDR3 DNA reads TGTGCCAGCAGATTTACAGGGGGAGAGACCCAGTACTTC. As protein: CASRFTGGETQYF.